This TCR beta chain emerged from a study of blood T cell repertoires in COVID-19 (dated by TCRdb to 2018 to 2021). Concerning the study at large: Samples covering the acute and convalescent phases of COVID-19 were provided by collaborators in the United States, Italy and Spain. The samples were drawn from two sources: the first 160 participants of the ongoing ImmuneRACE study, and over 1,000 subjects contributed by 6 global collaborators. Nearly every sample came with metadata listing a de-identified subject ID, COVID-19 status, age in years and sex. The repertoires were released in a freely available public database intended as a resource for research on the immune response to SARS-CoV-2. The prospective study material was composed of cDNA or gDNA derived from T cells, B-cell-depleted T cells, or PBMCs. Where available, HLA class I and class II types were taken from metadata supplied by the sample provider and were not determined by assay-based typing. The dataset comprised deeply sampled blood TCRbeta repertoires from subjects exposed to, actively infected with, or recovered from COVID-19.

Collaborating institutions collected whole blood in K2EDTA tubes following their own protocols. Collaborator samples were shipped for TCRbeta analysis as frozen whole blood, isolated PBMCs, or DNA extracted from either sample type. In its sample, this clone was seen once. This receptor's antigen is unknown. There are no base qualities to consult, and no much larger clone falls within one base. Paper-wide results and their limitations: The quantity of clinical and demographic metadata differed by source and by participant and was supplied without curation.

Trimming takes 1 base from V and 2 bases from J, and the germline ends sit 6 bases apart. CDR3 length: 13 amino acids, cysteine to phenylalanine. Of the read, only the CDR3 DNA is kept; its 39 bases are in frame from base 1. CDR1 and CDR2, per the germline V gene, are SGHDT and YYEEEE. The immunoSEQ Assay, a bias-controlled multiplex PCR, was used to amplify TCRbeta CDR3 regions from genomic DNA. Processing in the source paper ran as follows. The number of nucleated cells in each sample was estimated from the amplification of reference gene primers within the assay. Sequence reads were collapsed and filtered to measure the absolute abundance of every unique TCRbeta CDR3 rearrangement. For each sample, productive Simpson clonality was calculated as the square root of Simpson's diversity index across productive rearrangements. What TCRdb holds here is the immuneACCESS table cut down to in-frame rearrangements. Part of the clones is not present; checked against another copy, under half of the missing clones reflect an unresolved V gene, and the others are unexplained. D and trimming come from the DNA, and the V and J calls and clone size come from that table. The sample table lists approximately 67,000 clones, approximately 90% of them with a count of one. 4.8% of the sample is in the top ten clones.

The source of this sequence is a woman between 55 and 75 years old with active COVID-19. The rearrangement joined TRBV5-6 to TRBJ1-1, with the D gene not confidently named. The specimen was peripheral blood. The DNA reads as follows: TGTGCCAGCAGCTTGACAGAAAACACTGAAGCTTTCTTT. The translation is CASSLTENTEAFF.